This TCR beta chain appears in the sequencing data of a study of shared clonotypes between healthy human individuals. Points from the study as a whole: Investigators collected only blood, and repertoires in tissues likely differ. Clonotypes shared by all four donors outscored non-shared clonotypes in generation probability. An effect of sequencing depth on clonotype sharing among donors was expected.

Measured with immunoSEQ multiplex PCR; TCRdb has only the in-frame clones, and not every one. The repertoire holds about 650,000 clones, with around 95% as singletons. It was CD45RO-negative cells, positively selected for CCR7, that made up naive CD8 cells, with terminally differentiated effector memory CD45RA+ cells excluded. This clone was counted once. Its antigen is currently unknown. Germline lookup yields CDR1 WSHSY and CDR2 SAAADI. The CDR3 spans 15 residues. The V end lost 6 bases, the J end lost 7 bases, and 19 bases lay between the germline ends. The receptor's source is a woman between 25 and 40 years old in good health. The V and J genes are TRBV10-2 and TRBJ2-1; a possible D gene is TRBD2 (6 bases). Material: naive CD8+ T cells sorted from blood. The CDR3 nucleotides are TGCGCCAGCAGCGACGACCAAGCGGGTTGGAATGAGCAGTTCTTC. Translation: CASSDDQAGWNEQFF.